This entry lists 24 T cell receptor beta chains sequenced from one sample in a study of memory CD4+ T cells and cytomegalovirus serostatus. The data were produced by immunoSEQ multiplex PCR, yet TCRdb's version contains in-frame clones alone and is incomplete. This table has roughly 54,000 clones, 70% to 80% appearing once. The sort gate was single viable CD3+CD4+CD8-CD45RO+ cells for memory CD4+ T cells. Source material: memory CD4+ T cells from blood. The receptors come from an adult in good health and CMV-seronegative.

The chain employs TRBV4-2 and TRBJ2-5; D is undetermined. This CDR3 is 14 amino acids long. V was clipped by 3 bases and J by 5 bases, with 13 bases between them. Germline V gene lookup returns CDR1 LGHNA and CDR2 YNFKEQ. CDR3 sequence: CASSQETDGETQYF. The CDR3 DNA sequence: TGTGCCAGCAGCCAGGAAACCGATGGGGAGACCCAGTACTTC.

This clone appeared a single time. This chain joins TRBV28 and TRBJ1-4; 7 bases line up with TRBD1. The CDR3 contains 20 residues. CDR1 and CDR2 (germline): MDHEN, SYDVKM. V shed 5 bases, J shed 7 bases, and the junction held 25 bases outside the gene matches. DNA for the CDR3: TGTGCCAGCAGTCGTGTACTCGGGACAGCGTCCTACCGGGGTGGTGAAAAACTGTTTTTT. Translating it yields CASSRVLGTASYRGGEKLFF.

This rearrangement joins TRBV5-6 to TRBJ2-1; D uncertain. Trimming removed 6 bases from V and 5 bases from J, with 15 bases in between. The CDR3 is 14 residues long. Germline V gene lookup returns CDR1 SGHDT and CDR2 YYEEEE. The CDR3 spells CASTPSSENNEQFF. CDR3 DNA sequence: TGTGCCAGCACCCCGAGTTCCGAAAACAATGAGCAGTTCTTC.

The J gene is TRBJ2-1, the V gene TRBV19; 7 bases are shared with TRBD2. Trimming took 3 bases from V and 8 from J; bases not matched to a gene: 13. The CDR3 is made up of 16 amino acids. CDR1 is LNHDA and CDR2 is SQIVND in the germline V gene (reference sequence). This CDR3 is CASSIDTTGRGDEQFF. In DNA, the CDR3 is TGTGCCAGTAGTATCGATACAACGGGGAGGGGCGATGAGCAGTTCTTC. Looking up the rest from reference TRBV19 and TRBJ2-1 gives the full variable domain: DGGITQSPKYLFRKEGQNVTLSCEQNLNHDAMYWYRQDPGQGLRLIYYSQIVNDFQKGDIAEGYSVSREKKESFPLTVTSAQKNPTAFYLCASSIDTTGRGDEQFFGPGTRLTVL.

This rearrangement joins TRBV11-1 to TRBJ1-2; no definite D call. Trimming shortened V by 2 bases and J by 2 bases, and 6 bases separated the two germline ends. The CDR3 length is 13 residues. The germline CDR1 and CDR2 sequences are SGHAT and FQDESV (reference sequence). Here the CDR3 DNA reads TGTGCCAGCAGCTTATCACCAAACTATGGCTACACCTTC. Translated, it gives CASSLSPNYGYTF.

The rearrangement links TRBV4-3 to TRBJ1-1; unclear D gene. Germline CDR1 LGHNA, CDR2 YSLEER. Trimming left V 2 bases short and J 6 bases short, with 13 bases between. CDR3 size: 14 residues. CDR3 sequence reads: CASSQSRVGAEAFF. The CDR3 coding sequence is TGCGCCAGCAGCCAATCTAGGGTGGGCGCTGAAGCTTTCTTT.

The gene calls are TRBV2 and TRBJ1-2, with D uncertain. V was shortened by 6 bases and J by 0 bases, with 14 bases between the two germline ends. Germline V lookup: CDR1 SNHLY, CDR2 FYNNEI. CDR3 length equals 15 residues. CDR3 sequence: CASRAGLLPNYGYTF. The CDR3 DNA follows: TGTGCCAGCAGGGCTGGCCTTCTCCCTAACTATGGCTACACCTTC.

The DNA for the CDR3 is TGTGCCAGCAGTTACTCCAAGGACAGGGCCAACACTGAAGCTTTCTTT. Translated, it gives CASSYSKDRANTEAFF. V and J are TRBV6-5 and TRBJ1-1, with 8 bases identical to TRBD1. The J segment lost 2 bases and the V segment lost 0 bases, leaving 5 bases of the junction unmatched. This CDR3 is built from 16 residues. Germline V lookup: CDR1 MNHEY, CDR2 SVGAGI.

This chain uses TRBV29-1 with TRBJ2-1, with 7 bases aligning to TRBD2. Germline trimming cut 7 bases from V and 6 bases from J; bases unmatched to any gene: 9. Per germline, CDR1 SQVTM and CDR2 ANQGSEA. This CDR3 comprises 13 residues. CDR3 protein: CSAERGVVNEQFF. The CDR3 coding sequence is TGCAGCGCCGAGCGGGGTGTCGTCAATGAGCAGTTCTTC.

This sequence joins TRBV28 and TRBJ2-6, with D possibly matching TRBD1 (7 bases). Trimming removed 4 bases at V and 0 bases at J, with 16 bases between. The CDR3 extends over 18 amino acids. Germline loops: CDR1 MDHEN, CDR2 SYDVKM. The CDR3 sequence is CASSSRGTVSSGANVLTF. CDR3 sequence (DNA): TGTGCCAGCAGTTCCCGGGGGACAGTAAGCTCTGGGGCCAACGTCCTGACTTTC.

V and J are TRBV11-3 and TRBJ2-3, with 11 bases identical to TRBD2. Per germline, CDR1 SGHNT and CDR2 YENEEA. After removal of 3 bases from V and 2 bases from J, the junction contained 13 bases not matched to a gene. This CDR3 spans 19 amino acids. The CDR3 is CASSLGQSGTSGPTDTQYF. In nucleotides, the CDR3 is TGTGCCAGCAGCTTGGGACAATCGGGGACTAGCGGACCCACAGATACGCAGTATTTT.

The CDR3 region has the DNA TGTGCCAGCAGCCGAGAACAGGGTGGCTACACCTTC. Translated: CASSREQGGYTF. The chain couples TRBV4-2 to TRBJ1-2; a possible D gene is TRBD1 (6 bases). V lost 4 bases, J lost 7 bases, and 10 bases lay in between. CDR3 length: 12 amino acids. Germline CDR1 LGHNA, CDR2 YNFKEQ.

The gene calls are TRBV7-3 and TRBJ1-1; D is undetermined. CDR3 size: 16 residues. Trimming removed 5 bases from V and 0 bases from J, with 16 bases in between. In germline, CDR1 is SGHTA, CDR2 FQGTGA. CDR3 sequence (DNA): TGTGCCAGCAGCCAAATTGGCGGCTCGATGAACACTGAAGCTTTCTTT. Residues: CASSQIGGSMNTEAFF.

The chain's CDR3 is CASSIRGQSHSQETQYF. In DNA, the CDR3 is TGTGCCAGCAGCATAAGAGGACAGTCTCATAGTCAAGAGACCCAGTACTTC. The chain carries TRBV9 and TRBJ2-5; D is possibly TRBD1 (6 bases). Germline lookup yields CDR1 SGDLS and CDR2 YYNGEE. This CDR3 region has 17 residues. The V end lost 4 bases, the J end lost 2 bases, and 21 bases lay between the germline ends.

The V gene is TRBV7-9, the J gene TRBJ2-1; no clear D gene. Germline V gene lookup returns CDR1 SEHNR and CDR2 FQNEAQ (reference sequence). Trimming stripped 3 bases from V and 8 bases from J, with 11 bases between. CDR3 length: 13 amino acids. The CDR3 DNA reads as TGTGCCAGCAGCTTTCGAATGACGGATGAGCAGTTCTTC. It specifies CASSFRMTDEQFF.

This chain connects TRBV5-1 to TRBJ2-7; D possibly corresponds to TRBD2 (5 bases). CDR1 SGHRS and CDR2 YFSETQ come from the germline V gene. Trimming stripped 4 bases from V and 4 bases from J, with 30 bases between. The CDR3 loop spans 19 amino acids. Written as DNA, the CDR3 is TGCGCCAGCAGCCCCGGACTCTTACCGACAAAGAGAGACGGGTACGAGCAGTACTTC. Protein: CASSPGLLPTKRDGYEQYF. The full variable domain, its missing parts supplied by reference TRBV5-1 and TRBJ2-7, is KAGVTQTPRYLIKTRGQQVTLSCSPISGHRSVSWYQQTPGQGLQFLFEYFSETQRNKGNFPGRFSGRQFSNSRSEMNVSTLELGDSALYLCASSPGLLPTKRDGYEQYFGPGTRLTVT.

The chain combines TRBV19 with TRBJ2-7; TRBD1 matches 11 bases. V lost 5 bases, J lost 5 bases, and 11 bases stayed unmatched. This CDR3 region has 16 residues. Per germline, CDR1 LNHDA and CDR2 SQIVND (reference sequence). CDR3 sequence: CASSGGTGGLWDEQYF. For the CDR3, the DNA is TGTGCCAGTAGTGGCGGGACAGGGGGTCTGTGGGACGAGCAGTACTTC.

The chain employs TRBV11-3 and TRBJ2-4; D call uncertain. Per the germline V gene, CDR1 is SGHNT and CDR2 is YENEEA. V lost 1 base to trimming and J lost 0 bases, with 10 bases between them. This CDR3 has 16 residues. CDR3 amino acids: CASSLGSFGAKNIQYF. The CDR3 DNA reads TGTGCCAGCAGCTTAGGGAGCTTTGGAGCCAAAAACATTCAGTACTTC.

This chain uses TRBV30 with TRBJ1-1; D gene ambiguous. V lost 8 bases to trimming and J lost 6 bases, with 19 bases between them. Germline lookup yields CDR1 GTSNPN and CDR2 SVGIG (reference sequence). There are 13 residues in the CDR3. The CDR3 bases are TGTGCCCGGACCCACCCGGGATTGGCTGAAGCTTTCTTT. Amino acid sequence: CARTHPGLAEAFF. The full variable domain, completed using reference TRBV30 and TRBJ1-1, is SQTIHQWPATLVQPVGSPLSLECTVEGTSNPNLYWYRQAAGRGLQLLFYSVGIGQISSEVPQNLSASRPQDRQFILSSKKLLLSDSGFYLCARTHPGLAEAFFGQGTRLTVV.

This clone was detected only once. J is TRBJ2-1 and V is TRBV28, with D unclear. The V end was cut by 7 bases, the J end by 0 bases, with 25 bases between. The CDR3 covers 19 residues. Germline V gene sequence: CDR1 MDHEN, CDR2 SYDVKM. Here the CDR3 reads CASTPNPGRPGGSYNEQFF. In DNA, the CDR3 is TGTGCCAGCACCCCAAATCCGGGCCGCCCAGGCGGCTCCTACAATGAGCAGTTCTTC. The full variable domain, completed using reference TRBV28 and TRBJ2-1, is DVKVTQSSRYLVKRTGEKVFLECVQDMDHENMFWYRQDPGLGLRLIYFSYDVKMKEKGDIPEGYSVSREKKERFSLILESASTNQTSMYLCASTPNPGRPGGSYNEQFFGPGTRLTVL.

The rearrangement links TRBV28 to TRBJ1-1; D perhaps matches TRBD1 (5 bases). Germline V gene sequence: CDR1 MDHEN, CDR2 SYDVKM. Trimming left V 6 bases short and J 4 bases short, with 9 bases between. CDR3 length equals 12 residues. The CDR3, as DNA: TGTGCCAGCAGGTATCAGGGCACTGAAGCTTTCTTT. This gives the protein CASRYQGTEAFF. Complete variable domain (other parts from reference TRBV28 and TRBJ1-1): DVKVTQSSRYLVKRTGEKVFLECVQDMDHENMFWYRQDPGLGLRLIYFSYDVKMKEKGDIPEGYSVSREKKERFSLILESASTNQTSMYLCASRYQGTEAFFGQGTRLTVV.

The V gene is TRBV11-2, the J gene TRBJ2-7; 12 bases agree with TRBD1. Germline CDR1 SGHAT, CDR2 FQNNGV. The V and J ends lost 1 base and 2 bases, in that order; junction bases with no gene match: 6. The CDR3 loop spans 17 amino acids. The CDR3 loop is CASSLARDRGPPYEQYF. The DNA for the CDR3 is TGTGCCAGCAGCTTAGCCAGGGACAGGGGGCCCCCCTACGAGCAGTACTTC.

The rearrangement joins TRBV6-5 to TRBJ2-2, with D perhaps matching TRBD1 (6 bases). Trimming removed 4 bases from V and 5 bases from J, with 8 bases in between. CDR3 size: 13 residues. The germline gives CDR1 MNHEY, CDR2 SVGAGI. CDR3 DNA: TGTGCCAGCAGTTTTACAGGGACCGGGGAGCTGTTTTTT. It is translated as CASSFTGTGELFF.

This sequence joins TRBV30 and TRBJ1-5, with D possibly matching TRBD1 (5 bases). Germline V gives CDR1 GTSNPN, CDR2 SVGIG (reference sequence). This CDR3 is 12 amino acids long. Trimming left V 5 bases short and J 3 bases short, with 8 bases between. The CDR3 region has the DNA TGTGCCTGGCAGGGTTACAATCAGCCCCAGCATTTT. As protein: CAWQGYNQPQHF. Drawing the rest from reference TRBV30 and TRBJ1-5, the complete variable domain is SQTIHQWPATLVQPVGSPLSLECTVEGTSNPNLYWYRQAAGRGLQLLFYSVGIGQISSEVPQNLSASRPQDRQFILSSKKLLLSDSGFYLCAWQGYNQPQHFGDGTRLSIL.